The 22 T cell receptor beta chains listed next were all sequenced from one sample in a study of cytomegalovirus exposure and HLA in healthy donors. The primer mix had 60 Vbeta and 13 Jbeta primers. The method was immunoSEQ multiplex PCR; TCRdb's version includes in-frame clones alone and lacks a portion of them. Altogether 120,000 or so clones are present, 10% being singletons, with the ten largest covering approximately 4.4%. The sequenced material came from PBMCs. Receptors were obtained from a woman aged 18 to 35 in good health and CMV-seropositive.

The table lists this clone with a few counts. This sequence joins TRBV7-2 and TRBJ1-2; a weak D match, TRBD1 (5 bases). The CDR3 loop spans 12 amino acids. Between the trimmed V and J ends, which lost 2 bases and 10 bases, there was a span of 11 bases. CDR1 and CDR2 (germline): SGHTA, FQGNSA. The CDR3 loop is CASSLRGGDYTF. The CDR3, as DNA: TGTGCCAGCAGCTTAAGGGGCGGAGACTACACCTTC. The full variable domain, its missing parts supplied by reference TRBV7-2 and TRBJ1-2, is GAGVSQSPSNKVTEKGKDVELRCDPISGHTALYWYRQSLGQGLEFLIYFQGNSAPDKSGLPSDRFSAERTGGSVSTLTIQRTQQEDSAVYLCASSLRGGDYTFGSGTRLTVV.

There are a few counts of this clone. CDR3 protein: CASSLSGQGELFF. The CDR3 DNA reads TGTGCCAGCAGCTTAAGTGGGCAGGGTGAGCTGTTTTTT. The chain carries TRBV7-3 and TRBJ2-2, with TRBD1 as a possible D gene (5 bases). This CDR3 has 13 amino acids. The germline gives CDR1 SGHTA, CDR2 FQGTGA. V was shortened by 1 base and J by 11 bases, with 11 bases between the two germline ends.

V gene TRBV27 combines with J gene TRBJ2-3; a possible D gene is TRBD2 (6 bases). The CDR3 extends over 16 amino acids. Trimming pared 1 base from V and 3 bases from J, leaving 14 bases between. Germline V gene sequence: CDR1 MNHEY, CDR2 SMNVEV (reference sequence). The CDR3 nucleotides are TGTGCCAGCAGTTTATATACGGGACTCGGGACAGATACGCAGTATTTT. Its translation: CASSLYTGLGTDTQYF.

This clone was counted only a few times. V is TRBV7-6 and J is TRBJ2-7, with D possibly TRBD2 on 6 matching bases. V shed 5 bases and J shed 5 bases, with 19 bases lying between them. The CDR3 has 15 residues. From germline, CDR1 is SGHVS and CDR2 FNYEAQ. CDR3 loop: CASSPTGGWGNEQYF. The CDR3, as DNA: TGTGCCAGCAGCCCAACCGGGGGATGGGGAAACGAGCAGTACTTC.

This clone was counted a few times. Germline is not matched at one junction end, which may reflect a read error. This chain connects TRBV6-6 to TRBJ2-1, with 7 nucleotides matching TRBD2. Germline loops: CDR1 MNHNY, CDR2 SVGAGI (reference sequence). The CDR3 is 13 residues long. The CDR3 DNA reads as TGTGCCAGCAGCGACCGAACTAGCGAGGCTGAGGTCTTC. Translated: CASSDRTSEAEVF.

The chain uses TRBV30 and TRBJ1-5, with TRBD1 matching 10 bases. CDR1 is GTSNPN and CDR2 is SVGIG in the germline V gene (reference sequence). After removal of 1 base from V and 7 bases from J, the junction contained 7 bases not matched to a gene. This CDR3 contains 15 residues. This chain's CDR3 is CAWSEMTGGGQPQHF. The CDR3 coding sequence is TGTGCCTGGAGTGAGATGACAGGGGGCGGGCAGCCCCAGCATTTT.

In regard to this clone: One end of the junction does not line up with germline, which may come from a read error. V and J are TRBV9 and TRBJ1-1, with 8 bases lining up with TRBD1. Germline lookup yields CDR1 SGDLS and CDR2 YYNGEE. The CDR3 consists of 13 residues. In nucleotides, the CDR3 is TGTGCCAGCAGCGGACAGGGGAACCCTGAAGCTTTCTTT. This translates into CASSGQGNPEAFF. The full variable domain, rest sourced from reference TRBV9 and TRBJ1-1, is DSGVTQTPKHLITATGQRVTLRCSPRSGDLSVYWYQQSLDQGLQFLIQYYNGEERAKGNILERFSAQQFPDLHSELNLSSLELGDSALYFCASSGQGNPEAFFGQGTRLTVV.

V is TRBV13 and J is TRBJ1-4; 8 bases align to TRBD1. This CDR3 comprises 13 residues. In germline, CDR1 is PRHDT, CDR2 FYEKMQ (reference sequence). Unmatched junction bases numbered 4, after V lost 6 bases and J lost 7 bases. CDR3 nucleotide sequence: TGTGCCAGCAGGCAGGGGGCGGGTGAAAAACTGTTTTTT. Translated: CASRQGAGEKLFF.

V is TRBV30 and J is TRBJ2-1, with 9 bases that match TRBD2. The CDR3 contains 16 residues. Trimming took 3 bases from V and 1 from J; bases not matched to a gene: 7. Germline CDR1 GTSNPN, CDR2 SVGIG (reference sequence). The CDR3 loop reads CAWRPPGLASYNEQFF. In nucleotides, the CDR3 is TGTGCCTGGAGACCCCCGGGACTAGCTTCCTACAATGAGCAGTTCTTC.

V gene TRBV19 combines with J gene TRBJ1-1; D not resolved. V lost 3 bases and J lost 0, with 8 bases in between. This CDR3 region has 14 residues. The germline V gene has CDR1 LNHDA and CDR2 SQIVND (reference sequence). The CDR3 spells CASSIQAMNTEAFF. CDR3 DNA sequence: TGTGCCAGTAGTATCCAAGCCATGAACACTGAAGCTTTCTTT.

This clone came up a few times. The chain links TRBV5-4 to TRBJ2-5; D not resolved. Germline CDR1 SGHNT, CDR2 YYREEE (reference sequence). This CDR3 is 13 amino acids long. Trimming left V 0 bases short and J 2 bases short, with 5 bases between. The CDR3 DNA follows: TGTGCCAGCAGCTTGGAACAGCAAGAGACCCAGTACTTC. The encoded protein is CASSLEQQETQYF. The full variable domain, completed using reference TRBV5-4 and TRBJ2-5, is ETGVTQSPTHLIKTRGQQVTLRCSSQSGHNTVSWYQQALGQGPQFIFQYYREEENGRGNFPPRFSGLQFPNYSSELNVNALELDDSALYLCASSLEQQETQYFGPGTRLLVL.

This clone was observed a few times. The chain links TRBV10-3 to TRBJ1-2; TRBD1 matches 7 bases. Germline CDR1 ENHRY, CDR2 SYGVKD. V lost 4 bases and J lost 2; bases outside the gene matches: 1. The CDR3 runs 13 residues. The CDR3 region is CAISGQGNYGYTF. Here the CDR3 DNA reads TGTGCCATCAGTGGACAGGGAAACTATGGCTACACCTTC.

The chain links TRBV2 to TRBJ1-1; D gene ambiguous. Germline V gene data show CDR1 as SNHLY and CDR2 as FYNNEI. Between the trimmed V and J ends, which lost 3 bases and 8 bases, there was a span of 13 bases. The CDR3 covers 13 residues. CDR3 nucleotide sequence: TGTGCCAGCAGTGACGAGAGAAACCTAGAAGCTTTCTTT. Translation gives CASSDERNLEAFF.

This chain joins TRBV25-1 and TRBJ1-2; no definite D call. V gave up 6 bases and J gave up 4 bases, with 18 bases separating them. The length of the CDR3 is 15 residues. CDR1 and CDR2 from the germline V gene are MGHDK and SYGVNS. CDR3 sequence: CASRGADDFLYGYTF. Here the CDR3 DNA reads TGTGCCAGCAGAGGAGCGGACGATTTTCTCTATGGCTACACCTTC.

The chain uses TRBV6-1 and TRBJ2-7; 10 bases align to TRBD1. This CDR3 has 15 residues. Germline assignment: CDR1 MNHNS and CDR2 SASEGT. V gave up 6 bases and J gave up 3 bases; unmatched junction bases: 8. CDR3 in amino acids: CASRTTGGARYEQYF. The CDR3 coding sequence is TGTGCCAGCAGGACGACAGGGGGCGCGCGCTACGAGCAGTACTTC.

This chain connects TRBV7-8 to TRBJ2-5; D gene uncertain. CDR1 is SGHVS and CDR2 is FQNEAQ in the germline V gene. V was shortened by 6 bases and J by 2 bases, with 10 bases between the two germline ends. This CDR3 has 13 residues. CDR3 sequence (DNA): TGTGCCAGCAGGGTCGGCAGGCAAGAGACCCAGTACTTC. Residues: CASRVGRQETQYF.

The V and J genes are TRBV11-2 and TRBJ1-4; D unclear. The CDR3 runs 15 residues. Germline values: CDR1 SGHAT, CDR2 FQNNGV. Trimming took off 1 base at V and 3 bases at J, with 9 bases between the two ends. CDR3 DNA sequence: TGTGCCAGCAGCTTAGGAGGCAGTGCTAATGAAAAACTGTTTTTT. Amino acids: CASSLGGSANEKLFF.

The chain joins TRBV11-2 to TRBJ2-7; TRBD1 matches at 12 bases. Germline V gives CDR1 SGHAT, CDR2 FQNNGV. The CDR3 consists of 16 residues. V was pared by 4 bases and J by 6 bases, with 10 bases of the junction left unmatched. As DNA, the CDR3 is TGTGCCAGCAGCTCCAACGCGGGACAGGGGGCTATCGAGCAGTACTTC. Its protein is CASSSNAGQGAIEQYF.

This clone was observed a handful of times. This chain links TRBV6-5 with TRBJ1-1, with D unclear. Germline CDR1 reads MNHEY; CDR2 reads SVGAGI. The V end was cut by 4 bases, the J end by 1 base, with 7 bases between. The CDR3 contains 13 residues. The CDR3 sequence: CASSSNRNTEAFF. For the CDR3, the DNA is TGTGCCAGCAGTTCAAACAGGAACACTGAAGCTTTCTTT.

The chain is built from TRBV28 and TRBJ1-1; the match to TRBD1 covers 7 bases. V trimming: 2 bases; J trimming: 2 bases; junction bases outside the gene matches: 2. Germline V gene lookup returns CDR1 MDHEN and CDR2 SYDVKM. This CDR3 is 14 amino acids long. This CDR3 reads CASSLGGGNTEAFF. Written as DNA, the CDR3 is TGTGCCAGCAGTTTAGGAGGGGGCAACACTGAAGCTTTCTTT.

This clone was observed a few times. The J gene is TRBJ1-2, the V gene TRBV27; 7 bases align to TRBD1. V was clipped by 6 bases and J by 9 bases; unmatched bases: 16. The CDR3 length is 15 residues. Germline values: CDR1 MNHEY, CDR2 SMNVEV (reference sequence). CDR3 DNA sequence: TGTGCCAGCAGCTATACCGGGACAGCTCTCGGGAGCTACACCTTC. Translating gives CASSYTGTALGSYTF.

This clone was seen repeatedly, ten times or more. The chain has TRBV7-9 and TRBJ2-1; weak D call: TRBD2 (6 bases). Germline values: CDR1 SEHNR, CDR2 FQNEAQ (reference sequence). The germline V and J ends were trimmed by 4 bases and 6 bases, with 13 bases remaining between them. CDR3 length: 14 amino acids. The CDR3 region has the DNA TGTGCCAGCAGCTCACCCCGGGGGTCCAATGAGCAGTTCTTC. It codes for CASSSPRGSNEQFF.